There are a few counts of the clone carrying this TCR beta chain. The sample comes from a study of early T cells in non-severe SARS-CoV-2 infection. TCRdb reprocessed the 5' RACE reads via MiXCR and lists one record per CDR3 protein. The sample lists 60,000 to 80,000 distinct CDR3 sequences; 10% to 15% were seen once. Sequencing was performed on whole blood. The sequence came from an adult who was a healthcare worker with PCR-confirmed SARS-CoV-2 infection or an uninfected control (not recorded which).

The CDR3 DNA sequence: TGCAGCGTTGTGCAGGGGATGTATGGCTACACCTTC. Protein product: CSVVQGMYGYTF. This sequence joins TRBV29-1 and TRBJ1-2, with D possibly TRBD1 on 6 matching bases. The CDR3 contains 12 residues. The germline gives CDR1 SQVTM, CDR2 ANQGSEA. With 4 bases removed from V and 5 bases from J, the gap between germline ends came to 11 bases. Full variable domain (outside the CDR3, taken from reference TRBV29-1 and TRBJ1-2): SAVISQKPSRDICQRGTSLTIQCQVDSQVTMMFWYRQQPGQSLTLIATANQGSEATYESGFVIDKFPISRPNLTFSTLTVSNMSPEDSSIYLCSVVQGMYGYTFGSGTRLTVV.